Below are 3 T cell receptor beta chains sequenced from a single sample in a study of CD8+CD57+ T cells in acquired aplastic anemia. Investigators profiled TCR beta VDJ and CDR3 from genomic DNA template. One entry per CDR3 protein, called by TCRdb with MiXCR from the reads. Of 150,000 or so distinct CDR3 sequences listed, about three fifths are singletons. Material: sorted CD4+, CD8+, or CD8+CD57+ T cells (not recorded which) from PBMCs. Every receptor here comes from a human donor in good health.

Turning to this clonotype: A read error may account for a junction end that differs from germline. CDR3 sequence reads: CASSDEGLLIYGQYF. As DNA, the CDR3 is TGTGCCAGCAGTGATGAGGGACTACTGATCTACGGGCAGTACTTC. The V gene is TRBV25-1, the J gene TRBJ2-7, with 7 bases lining up with TRBD2. The CDR3 sequence is 15 residues long. Germline CDR1 and CDR2: MGHDK and SYGVNS.

Notes on this clonotype: The junction departs from germline at one end; a sequencing error may be responsible. The chain couples TRBV7-9 to TRBJ2-5, with 9 bases identical to TRBD1. The CDR3 covers 16 residues. Germline values: CDR1 SEHNR, CDR2 FQNEAQ (reference sequence). DNA for the CDR3: TGTGCCTGCAGCCGCCGGGACAGGGTATCGCGGGGGACCCAGTACTTC. This codes for CACSRRDRVSRGTQYF.

Points on this clonotype: This may be a read error: a much more frequent sequence differs by one nucleotide. The chain joins TRBV6-1 to TRBJ2-1, with 10 bases fitting TRBD2. Germline lookup yields CDR1 MNHNS and CDR2 SASEGT. Trimming took 6 bases from V and 3 from J; bases not matched to a gene: 5. The CDR3 is 15 amino acids. The chain's CDR3 is CASRPRTSGYNEQFF. CDR3 DNA: TGTGCCAGCAGACCCAGGACTAGCGGCTACAATGAGCAGTTCTTC.